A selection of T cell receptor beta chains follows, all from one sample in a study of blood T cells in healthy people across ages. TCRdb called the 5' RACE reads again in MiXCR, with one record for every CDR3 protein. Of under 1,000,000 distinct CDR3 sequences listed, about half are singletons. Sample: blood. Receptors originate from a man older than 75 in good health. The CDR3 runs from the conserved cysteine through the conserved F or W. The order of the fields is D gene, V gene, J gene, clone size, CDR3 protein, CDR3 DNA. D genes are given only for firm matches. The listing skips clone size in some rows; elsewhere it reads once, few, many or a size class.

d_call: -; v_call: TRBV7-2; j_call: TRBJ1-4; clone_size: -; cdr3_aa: CASSLIRATNEKLFF; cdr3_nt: TGTGCCAGCAGCCTCATTAGGGCAACTAATGAAAAACTGTTTTTT
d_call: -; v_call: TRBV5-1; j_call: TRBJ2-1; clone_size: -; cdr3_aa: CASSLGPRQGESYNEQFF; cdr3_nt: TGCGCCAGCAGCTTGGGCCCAAGGCAGGGTGAATCCTACAATGAGCAGTTCTTC
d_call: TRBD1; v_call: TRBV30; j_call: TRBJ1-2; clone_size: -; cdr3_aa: CARSRGKDGYTF; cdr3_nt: TGTGCCCGGAGCAGGGGGAAAGATGGCTACACCTTC
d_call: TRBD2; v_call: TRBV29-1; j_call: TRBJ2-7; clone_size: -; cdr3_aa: CSVDSGLAGDNEQYF; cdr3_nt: TGCAGCGTTGATTCGGGACTAGCGGGGGACAATGAGCAGTACTTC
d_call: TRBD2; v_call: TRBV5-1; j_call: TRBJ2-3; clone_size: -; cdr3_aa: CASSIRLAGPTDTQYF; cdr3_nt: TGTGCCAGCAGCATACGACTAGCGGGGCCCACAGATACGCAGTATTTT
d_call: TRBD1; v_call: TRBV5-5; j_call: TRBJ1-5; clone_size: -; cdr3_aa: CASTLGARGGQPQHF; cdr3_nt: TGTGCTAGCACGCTTGGCGCCAGGGGGGGTCAGCCCCAGCATTTT
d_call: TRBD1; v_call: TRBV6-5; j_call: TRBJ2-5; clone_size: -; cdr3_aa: CAGSYEAGGSQETQYF; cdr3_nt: TGTGCCGGCAGTTACGAGGCAGGGGGCTCTCAAGAGACCCAGTACTTC
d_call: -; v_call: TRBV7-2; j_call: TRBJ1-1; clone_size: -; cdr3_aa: CASTRGGSMNTEAFF; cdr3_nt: TGTGCCAGCACCCGGGGAGGATCCATGAACACTGAAGCTTTCTTT
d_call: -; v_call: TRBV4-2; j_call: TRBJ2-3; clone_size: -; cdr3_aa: CASSLGGRYSTDTQYF; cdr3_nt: TGTGCCAGCAGCCTGGGGGGGCGGTACAGTACAGATACGCAGTATTTT
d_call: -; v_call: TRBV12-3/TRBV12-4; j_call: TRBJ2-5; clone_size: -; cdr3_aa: CASTDRVGLQETQYF; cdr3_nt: TGTGCCAGCACGGACCGTGTTGGACTTCAAGAGACCCAGTACTTC
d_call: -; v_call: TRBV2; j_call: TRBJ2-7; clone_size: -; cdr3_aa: CASSITRGSEQYF; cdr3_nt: TGTGCCAGCAGTATCACACGGGGTTCCGAGCAGTACTTC
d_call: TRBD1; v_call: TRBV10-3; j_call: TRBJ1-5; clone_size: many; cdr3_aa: CAIGDPGTGKSQPQHF; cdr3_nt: TGTGCCATCGGAGATCCCGGGACAGGGAAAAGCCAGCCCCAGCATTTT
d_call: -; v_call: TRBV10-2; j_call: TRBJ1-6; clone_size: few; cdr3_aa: CASSGGSNSPLHF; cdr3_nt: TGCGCCAGCAGCGGAGGGTCGAATTCACCCCTCCACTTT
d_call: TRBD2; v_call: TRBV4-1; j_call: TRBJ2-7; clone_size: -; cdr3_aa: CASSQGLAGVAYEQYF; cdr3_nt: TGCGCCAGCAGCCAGGGACTAGCGGGAGTCGCTTACGAGCAGTACTTC
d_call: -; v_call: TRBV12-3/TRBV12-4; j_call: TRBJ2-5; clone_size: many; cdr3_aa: CASSLIEGETQYF; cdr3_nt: TGTGCCAGCAGTTTGATCGAGGGAGAGACCCAGTACTTC
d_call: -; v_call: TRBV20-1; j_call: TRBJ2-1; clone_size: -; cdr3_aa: CSARERSSYNEQFF; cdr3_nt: TGCAGTGCTAGAGAGCGGAGCTCCTACAATGAGCAGTTCTTC
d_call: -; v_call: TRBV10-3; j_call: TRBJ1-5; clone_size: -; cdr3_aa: CAVRSLSNQPQHF; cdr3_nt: TGTGCCGTGCGGAGTCTAAGCAATCAGCCCCAGCATTTT
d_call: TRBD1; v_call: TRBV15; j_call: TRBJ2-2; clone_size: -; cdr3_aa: CATSSMDRANAGELFF; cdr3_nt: TGTGCCACCAGCAGTATGGACAGGGCGAACGCCGGGGAGCTGTTTTTT
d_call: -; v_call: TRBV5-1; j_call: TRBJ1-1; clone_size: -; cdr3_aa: CASSFGEGNTEAFF; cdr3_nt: TGCGCCAGCAGCTTTGGGGAGGGGAACACTGAAGCTTTCTTT
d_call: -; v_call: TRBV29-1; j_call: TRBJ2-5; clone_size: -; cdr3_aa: CSVVNMRFQETQYF; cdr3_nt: TGCAGCGTTGTCAACATGCGATTCCAAGAGACCCAGTACTTC
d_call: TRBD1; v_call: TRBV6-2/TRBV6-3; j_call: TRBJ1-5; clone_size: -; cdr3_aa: CASRYQTGANQPQHF; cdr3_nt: TGTGCCAGCAGATACCAAACAGGGGCCAATCAGCCCCAGCATTTT
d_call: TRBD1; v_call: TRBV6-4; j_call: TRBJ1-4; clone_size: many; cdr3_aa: CAMSLDRGNEKLFF; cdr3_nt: TGTGCCATGTCCCTGGACAGGGGGAACGAAAAACTGTTTTTT
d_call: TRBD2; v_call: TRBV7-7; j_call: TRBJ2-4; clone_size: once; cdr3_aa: CASSLPSGRAGAKNIQYF; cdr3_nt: TGTGCCAGCAGCTTGCCTAGCGGGAGGGCCGGTGCCAAAAACATTCAGTACTTC
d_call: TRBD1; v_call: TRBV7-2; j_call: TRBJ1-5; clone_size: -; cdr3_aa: CASSLGQGAAQPQHF; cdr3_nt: TGTGCCAGCAGCTTAGGACAGGGGGCTGCACAGCCCCAGCATTTT
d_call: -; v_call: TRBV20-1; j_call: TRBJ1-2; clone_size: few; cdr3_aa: CSASEGSGYTF; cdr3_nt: TGCAGTGCTAGTGAGGGTAGCGGCTACACCTTC
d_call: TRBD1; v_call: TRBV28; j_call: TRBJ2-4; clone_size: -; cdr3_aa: CASSGQATIVKNIQYF; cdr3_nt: TGTGCCAGCAGCGGACAGGCAACAATAGTCAAAAACATTCAGTACTTC
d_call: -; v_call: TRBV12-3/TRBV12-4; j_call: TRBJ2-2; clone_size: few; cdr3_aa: CASSTVSGELFF; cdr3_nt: TGTGCCAGCAGTACAGTATCCGGGGAGCTGTTTTTT
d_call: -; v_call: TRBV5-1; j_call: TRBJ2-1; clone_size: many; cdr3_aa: CASSLYDEQFF; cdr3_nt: TGTGCCAGCAGCTTATATGATGAGCAGTTCTTC
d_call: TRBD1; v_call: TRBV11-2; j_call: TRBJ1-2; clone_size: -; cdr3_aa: CASSLGGTGTGYGYTF; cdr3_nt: TGTGCCAGCAGCTTAGGGGGTACCGGGACAGGCTATGGCTACACCTTC
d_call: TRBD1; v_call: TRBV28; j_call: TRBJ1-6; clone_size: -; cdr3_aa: CASQPNRGTLHF; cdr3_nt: TGTGCCAGCCAGCCAAACAGGGGTACCCTCCACTTT
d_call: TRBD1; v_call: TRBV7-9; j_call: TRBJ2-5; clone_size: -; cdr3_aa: CASSRDRYQETQYF; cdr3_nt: TGTGCCAGCAGCCGGGACAGGTACCAAGAGACCCAGTACTTC
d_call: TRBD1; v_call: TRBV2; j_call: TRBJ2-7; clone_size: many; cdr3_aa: CASNIGNRGPYEQYF; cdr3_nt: TGTGCCAGCAATATTGGGAACAGGGGCCCATACGAGCAGTACTTC
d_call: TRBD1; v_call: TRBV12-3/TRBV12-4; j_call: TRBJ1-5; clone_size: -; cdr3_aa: CASSGPRGIQPQHF; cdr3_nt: TGTGCCAGCAGTGGACCCAGGGGGATCCAGCCCCAGCATTTT
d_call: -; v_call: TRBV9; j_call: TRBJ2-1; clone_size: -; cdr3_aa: CASGERWLGAGTLSSYNEQFF; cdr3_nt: TGTGCCAGCGGCGAACGCTGGTTGGGGGCGGGAACCCTGAGCTCCTACAATGAGCAGTTCTTC
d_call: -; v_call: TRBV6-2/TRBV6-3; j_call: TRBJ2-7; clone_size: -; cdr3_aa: CASKASGGDEQYF; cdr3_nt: TGTGCCAGCAAGGCTAGTGGAGGCGACGAGCAGTACTTC
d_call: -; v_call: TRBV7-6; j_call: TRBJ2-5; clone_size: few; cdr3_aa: CASSLASGEQYF; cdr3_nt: TGTGCCAGCAGCTTAGCGTCCGGGGAGCAGTACTTC
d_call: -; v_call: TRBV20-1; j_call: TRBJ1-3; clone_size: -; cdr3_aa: CSALTASGNTIYF; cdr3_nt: TGCAGTGCCTTGACAGCCTCTGGAAACACCATATATTTT
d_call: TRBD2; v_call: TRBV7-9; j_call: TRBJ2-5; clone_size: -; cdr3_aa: CASHPGGAQETQYF; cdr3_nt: TGTGCCAGCCACCCCGGGGGGGCCCAAGAGACCCAGTACTTC
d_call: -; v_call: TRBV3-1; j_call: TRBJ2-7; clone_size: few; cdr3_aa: CASSQEDPGDEQYF; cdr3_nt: TGTGCCAGCAGCCAAGAGGACCCCGGTGATGAGCAGTACTTC
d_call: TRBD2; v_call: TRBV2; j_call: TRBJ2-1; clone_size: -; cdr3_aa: CASSGGTRRSNEQFF; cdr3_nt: TGTGCCAGCAGCGGAGGGACTAGACGGAGCAATGAGCAGTTCTTC
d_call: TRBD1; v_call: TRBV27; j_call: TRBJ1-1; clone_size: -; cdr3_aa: CASSLRAGQGTSEAFF; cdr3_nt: TGTGCCAGCAGTTTACGTGCCGGACAGGGCACAAGTGAAGCTTTCTTT
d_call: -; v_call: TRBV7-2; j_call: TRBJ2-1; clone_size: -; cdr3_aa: CASSLIGGAYNEQFF; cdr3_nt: TGTGCCAGCAGCTTAATCGGGGGAGCCTACAATGAGCAGTTCTTC
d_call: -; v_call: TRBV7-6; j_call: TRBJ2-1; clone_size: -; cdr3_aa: CASSPVDTANEQFF; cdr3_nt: TGTGCCAGCAGCCCCGTGGACACGGCCAATGAGCAGTTCTTC